Here is one T cell receptor beta chain with its context. No antigen is known for it. This sample is part of a study of cytomegalovirus exposure and HLA in healthy donors. Findings and caveats of the study: With DRB1 most and HLA-C fewest, TCR association rates differed between HLA loci in a later analysis.

The CDR3 runs 12 residues. Germline CDR1 MDHEN, CDR2 SYDVKM. Trimming removed 7 bases from V and 3 bases from J, with 9 bases in between. The PCR contained 60 Vbeta and 13 Jbeta primers. The table came from immunoSEQ multiplex PCR; TCRdb's copy has only in-frame clones and leaves some out. The sample lists around 80,000 clones, more than 60% occurring once. Sequenced sample: PBMCs. The genes are TRBV28 and TRBJ1-2; possible D gene TRBD1, 6 bases. This sequence was found in a man younger than 35 in good health and CMV-seropositive. This chain's CDR3 is CASTPGDYGYTF. CDR3 in DNA: TGTGCCAGCACCCCAGGGGACTATGGCTACACCTTC.